The entry below describes one T cell receptor beta chain. What it binds is not known. The sample carries other DNA sequences with the same CDR3. This record belongs to a study of cytotoxic CD8 clonotypes in ibrutinib-treated CLL. Study in general: Patient counts were about a dozen relapsed/refractory, under 16 treatment-naive and 17 to 18 IGHV unmutated.

Study-level points and caveats: Baseline levels of clonality went above those of age-matched healthy donors and moved with circulating CD8+ T-cell counts.

Genomic DNA (roughly 1.9 micrograms) was obtained from cryopreserved PBMCs for construction of TCR beta libraries. The CDR3 consists of 15 residues. V lost 1 base and J lost 3; bases outside the gene matches: 3. CDR1 and CDR2 (germline): SGDLS, YYNGEE. The protocol was immunoSEQ multiplex PCR, while the TCRdb copy is restricted to in-frame clones and leaves out a portion. The data show 250,000 to 350,000 clones, around 76% seen once. The TCR sequence derives from a human donor with chronic lymphocytic leukemia. This rearrangement joins TRBV9 to TRBJ2-2, with 7 bases that match TRBD1. The source was PBMCs, collected at disease progression, from a patient treated with ibrutinib. The CDR3 is CASSVRGLDTGELFF. The CDR3 DNA is TGTGCCAGCAGCGTAAGGGGGCTGGACACCGGGGAGCTGTTTTTT.